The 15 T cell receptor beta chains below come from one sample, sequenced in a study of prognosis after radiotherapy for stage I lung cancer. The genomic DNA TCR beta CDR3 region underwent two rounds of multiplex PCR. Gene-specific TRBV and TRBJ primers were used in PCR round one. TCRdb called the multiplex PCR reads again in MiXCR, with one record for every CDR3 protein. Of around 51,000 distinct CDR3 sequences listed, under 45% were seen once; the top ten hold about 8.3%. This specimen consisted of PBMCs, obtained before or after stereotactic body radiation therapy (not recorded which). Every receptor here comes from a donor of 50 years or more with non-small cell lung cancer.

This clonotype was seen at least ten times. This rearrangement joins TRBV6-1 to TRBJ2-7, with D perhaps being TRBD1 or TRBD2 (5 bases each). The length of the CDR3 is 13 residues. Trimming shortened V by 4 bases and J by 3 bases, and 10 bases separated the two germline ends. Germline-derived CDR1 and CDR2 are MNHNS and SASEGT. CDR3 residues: CASSVGPYYEQYF. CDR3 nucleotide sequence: TGTGCCAGCAGTGTGGGACCTTACTACGAGCAGTACTTC.

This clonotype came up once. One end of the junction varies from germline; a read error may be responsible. CDR3 region: CASSSPWTLNYCYTF. The CDR3 DNA follows: TGTGCCAGCAGTTCTCCCTGGACACTTAACTATTGCTACACCTTC. V gene TRBV9 combines with J gene TRBJ1-2, with a tentative D call TRBD1 (5 bases). The CDR3 covers 15 residues. CDR1 is SGDLS and CDR2 is YYNGEE in the germline V gene. Full variable domain (rest looked up from reference TRBV9 and TRBJ1-2): DSGVTQTPKHLITATGQRVTLRCSPRSGDLSVYWYQQSLDQGLQFLIQYYNGEERAKGNILERFSAQQFPDLHSELNLSSLELGDSALYFCASSSPWTLNYCYTFGSGTRLTVV.

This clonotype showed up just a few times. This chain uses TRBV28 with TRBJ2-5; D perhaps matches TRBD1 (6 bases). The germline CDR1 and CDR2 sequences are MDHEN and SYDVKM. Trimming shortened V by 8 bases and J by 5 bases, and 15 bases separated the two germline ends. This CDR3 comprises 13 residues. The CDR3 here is CASLFRGAETQYF. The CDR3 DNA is TGTGCCAGCCTCTTCAGGGGAGCGGAGACCCAGTACTTC.

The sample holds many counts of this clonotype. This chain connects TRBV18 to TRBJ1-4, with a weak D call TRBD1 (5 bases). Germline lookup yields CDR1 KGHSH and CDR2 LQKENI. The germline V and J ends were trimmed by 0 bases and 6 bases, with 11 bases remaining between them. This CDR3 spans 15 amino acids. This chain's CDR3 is CASSPPEGVDEKLFF. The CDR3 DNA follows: TGTGCCAGCTCACCACCAGAAGGGGTGGATGAAAAACTGTTTTTT.

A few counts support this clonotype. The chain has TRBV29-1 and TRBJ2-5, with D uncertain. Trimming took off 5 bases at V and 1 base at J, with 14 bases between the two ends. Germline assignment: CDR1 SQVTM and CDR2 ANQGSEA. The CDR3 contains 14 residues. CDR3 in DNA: TGCAGCGTTACCCTGACCCCCTCCCAAGAGACCCAGTACTTC. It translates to CSVTLTPSQETQYF.

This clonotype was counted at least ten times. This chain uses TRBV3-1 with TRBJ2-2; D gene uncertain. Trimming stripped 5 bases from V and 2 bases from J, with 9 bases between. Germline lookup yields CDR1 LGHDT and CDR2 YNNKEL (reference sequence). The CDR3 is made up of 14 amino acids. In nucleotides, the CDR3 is TGTGCCAGCAGCTCTGAGACAAACACCGGGGAGCTGTTTTTT. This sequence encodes CASSSETNTGELFF.

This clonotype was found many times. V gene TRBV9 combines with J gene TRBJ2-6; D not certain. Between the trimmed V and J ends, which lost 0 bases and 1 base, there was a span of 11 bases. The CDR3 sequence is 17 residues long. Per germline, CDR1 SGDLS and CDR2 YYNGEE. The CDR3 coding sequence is TGTGCCAGCAGCGTAGGTGACATGCGTTCTGGGGCCAACGTCCTGACTTTC. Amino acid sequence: CASSVGDMRSGANVLTF.

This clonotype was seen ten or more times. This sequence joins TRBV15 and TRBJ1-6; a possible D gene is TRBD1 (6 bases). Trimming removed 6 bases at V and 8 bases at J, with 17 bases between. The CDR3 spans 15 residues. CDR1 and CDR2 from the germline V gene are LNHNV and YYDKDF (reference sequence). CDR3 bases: TGTGCCACCAGGCGGGACACTCAGGGATATTCACCCCTCCACTTT. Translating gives CATRRDTQGYSPLHF.

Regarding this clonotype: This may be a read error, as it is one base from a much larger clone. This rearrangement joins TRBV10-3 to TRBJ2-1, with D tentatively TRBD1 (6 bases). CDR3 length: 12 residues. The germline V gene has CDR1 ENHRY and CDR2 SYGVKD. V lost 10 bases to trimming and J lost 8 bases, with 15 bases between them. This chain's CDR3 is CASVRGVDEQFF. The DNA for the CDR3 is TGTGCCAGCGTCAGGGGCGTAGATGAGCAGTTCTTC.

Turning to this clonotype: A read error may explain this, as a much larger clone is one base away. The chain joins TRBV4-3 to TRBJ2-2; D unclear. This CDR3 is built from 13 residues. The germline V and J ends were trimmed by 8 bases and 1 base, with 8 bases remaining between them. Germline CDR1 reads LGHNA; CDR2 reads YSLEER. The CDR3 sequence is CASGSWNTGELFF. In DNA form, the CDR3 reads TGCGCCAGCGGAAGCTGGAACACCGGGGAGCTGTTTTTT.

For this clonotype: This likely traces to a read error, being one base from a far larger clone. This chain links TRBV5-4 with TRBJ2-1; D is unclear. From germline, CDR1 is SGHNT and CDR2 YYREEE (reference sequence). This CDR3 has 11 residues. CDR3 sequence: CASRLTNEQLF. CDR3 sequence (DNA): TGTGCCAGCAGGTTAACGAATGAGCAGCTCTTC.

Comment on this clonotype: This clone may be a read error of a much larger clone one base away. CDR3 sequence (DNA): TGTGCCAGCAGTTACTCGAGATTGGGGCATGATCAGTTCTTC. Its protein is CASSYSRLGHDQFF. This chain joins TRBV6-6 and TRBJ2-1, with a weak D call TRBD1 (5 bases). CDR1 MNHNY and CDR2 SVGAGI come from the germline V gene (reference sequence). The CDR3 covers 14 residues.

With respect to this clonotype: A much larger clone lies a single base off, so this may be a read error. The chain's CDR3 is CASSYFSSGETKYF. The CDR3 nucleotides read TGTGCCAGCAGTTACTTTAGCAGCGGAGAGACCAAGTACTTC. The chain carries TRBV6-2 or TRBV6-3 and TRBJ2-5; TRBD2 is a possible D gene (5 bases). The length of the CDR3 is 14 residues. Germline-derived CDR1 and CDR2 are MNHEY and SVGEGT.

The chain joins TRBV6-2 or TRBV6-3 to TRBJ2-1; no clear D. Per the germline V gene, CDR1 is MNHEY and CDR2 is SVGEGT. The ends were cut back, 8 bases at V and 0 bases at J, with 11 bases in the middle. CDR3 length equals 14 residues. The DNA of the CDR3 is TGTGCCAGCTCTATGGGTCCCTCCTACAATGAGCAGTTCTTC. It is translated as CASSMGPSYNEQFF.

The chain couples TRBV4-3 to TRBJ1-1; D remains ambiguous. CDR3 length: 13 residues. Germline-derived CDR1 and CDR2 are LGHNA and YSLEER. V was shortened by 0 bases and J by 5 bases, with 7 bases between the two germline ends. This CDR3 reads CASSQEEGTEAFF. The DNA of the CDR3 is TGCGCCAGCAGCCAAGAAGAGGGTACTGAAGCTTTCTTT.